This T cell receptor (beta chain) originates from a study of Graves' ophthalmopathy and Graves' hyperthyroidism. Study-level results: Blood also contained most of the expanded thyroid clonotypes above 0.001 frequency.

V lost 6 bases, J lost 5 bases, and 4 bases stayed unmatched. The CDR3 is made up of 13 amino acids. The germline V gene has CDR1 KGHSH and CDR2 LQKENI. In its sample, this clonotype was seen a few times. Its antigen is unidentified. Recruitment covered hyperthyroidism patients aged 18 to 65 whose new diagnosis was of under 2 months' duration. None of the included patients had other autoimmune diseases, uncontrolled infections, pregnancy or lactation, as these led to exclusion. PBMCs were density-gradient isolated from around 9.2 ml fresh blood. As the template, RNA transcripts were used to amplify TCR beta CDR3 regions. The authors performed first-round RT-PCR with HTBI primers and then a second-round multiplex PCR. Each CDR3 protein is one row after TCRdb ran MiXCR on the multiplex PCR reads. The sample lists about 370,000 distinct CDR3 sequences, 15% to 20% seen once, with roughly 2.6% in the top ten.

The TCR was taken from an adult woman with stable Graves' hyperthyroidism. The sequenced sample consisted of peripheral blood. V gene TRBV18 combines with J gene TRBJ2-7; TRBD1 matches 10 bases. CDR3 residues: CASSSGTGDEQYF. CDR3 DNA sequence: TGTGCCAGCTCCTCCGGGACAGGGGACGAGCAGTACTTC.